Below, 23 T cell receptor beta chains from the same sample are listed, as sequenced in a study of cytomegalovirus exposure and HLA in healthy donors. The PCR had 60 Vbeta and 13 Jbeta primers. Here immunoSEQ multiplex PCR was the method, and the copy in TCRdb shows in-frame clones only, minus some. Of approximately 170,000 clones in the sample, 70% to 90% were seen once. The sample consisted of PBMCs. Every receptor here comes from a male donor in good health and CMV-seronegative.

The chain carries TRBV5-4 and TRBJ2-1; 7 positions agree with TRBD2. The CDR3 length is 13 residues. The germline gives CDR1 SGHNT, CDR2 YYREEE (reference sequence). J gave up 7 bases and V 4 bases, and 5 bases lay outside the gene matches. CDR3 residues: CASSGSSGNEQFF. CDR3 bases: TGTGCCAGCAGCGGGTCTAGCGGTAATGAGCAGTTCTTC.

The table lists this clone with a count of one. J is TRBJ1-2 and V is TRBV28, with D unresolved. V lost 3 bases and J lost 1, with 9 bases in between. Germline V CDR1 and CDR2: MDHEN, SYDVKM. This CDR3 region has 14 residues. In DNA, the CDR3 is TGTGCCAGCAGTTTCGTTCCAGATAACTATGGCTACACCTTC. It codes for CASSFVPDNYGYTF.

This sequence joins TRBV14 and TRBJ2-7, with 8 bases matching TRBD1. Germline assignment: CDR1 SGHDN and CDR2 FVKESK. V dropped 4 bases and J dropped 0; count of bases not matched to a gene: 11. This CDR3 spans 17 amino acids. As DNA, the CDR3 is TGTGCCAGCAGCCCAAACGTCCTGGGACAGGACTCCTACGAGCAGTACTTC. Its protein product is CASSPNVLGQDSYEQYF.

J is TRBJ1-1 and V is TRBV28; no clear D gene. Trimming removed 4 bases from V and 8 bases from J, with 11 bases in between. The CDR3 is made up of 12 amino acids. Germline lookup yields CDR1 MDHEN and CDR2 SYDVKM. DNA of the CDR3: TGTGCCAGCAGTTACGCAGGATCGGAAGCTTTCTTT. Translating gives CASSYAGSEAFF.

This sequence joins TRBV7-2 and TRBJ1-2; 8 nucleotides agree with TRBD1. V shed 3 bases, J shed 4 bases, and the junction held 13 bases outside the gene matches. Germline V gene sequence: CDR1 SGHTA, CDR2 FQGNSA. The CDR3 is 17 residues long. The CDR3 is CASSFKSGTGMSYGYTF. The DNA of the CDR3 is TGTGCCAGCAGCTTCAAAAGTGGGACAGGAATGTCCTATGGCTACACCTTC.

The gene calls are TRBV6-5 and TRBJ1-6; D gene uncertain. Trimming removed 2 bases at V and 6 bases at J, with 8 bases between. Germline V gene data show CDR1 as MNHEY and CDR2 as SVGAGI. The CDR3 length is 14 residues. The CDR3 DNA is TGTGCCAGCAGTTACGGTCAGGCTAATTCACCCCTCCACTTT. Encoded protein: CASSYGQANSPLHF.

The V and J genes are TRBV19 and TRBJ2-5, with a possible D match to TRBD1 (9 bases). The V gene's germline CDR1 is LNHDA and CDR2 SQIVND (reference sequence). The CDR3 has 15 amino acids. Trimming took 6 bases from V and 5 from J, leaving 19 bases between them. The chain's CDR3 is CASRPGTGTRETQYF. CDR3 sequence (DNA): TGTGCCAGTAGACCCGGGACAGGGACTAGGGAGACCCAGTACTTC.

This rearrangement joins TRBV7-9 to TRBJ1-1, with a weak D call TRBD1 (6 bases). This CDR3 contains 14 residues. Germline loops: CDR1 SEHNR, CDR2 FQNEAQ (reference sequence). Trimming removed 0 bases at V and 8 bases at J, with 13 bases between. Written as DNA, the CDR3 is TGTGCCAGCAGCTTAGCCGAGACCAGGGGAGAAGCTTTCTTT. Encoded protein: CASSLAETRGEAFF.

The chain has TRBV7-3 and TRBJ2-7; TRBD1 might be the D (6 bases). V lost 4 bases to trimming and J lost 1 base, with 8 bases between them. This CDR3 region has 13 residues. Per the germline V gene, CDR1 is SGHTA and CDR2 is FQGTGA. CDR3 DNA: TGTGCCAGCAGCTCGGACAGTTCCTACGAGCAGTACTTC. It is translated as CASSSDSSYEQYF.

The V gene is TRBV7-6, the J gene TRBJ1-3; 7 nucleotides agree with TRBD1. Germline trimming cut 5 bases from V and 4 bases from J; bases unmatched to any gene: 14. Looked up from germline, CDR1 is SGHVS and CDR2 is FNYEAQ. The CDR3 runs to 17 residues. In DNA form, the CDR3 reads TGTGCCAGCAGCCGAAATCAACCTAGACAGGGAGGAAACACCATATATTTT. It codes for CASSRNQPRQGGNTIYF.

The rearrangement uses TRBV5-5 and TRBJ1-2, with 11 bases aligning to TRBD1. J gave up 0 bases and V 0 bases, and 10 bases lay outside the gene matches. Per germline, CDR1 SGHKS and CDR2 YYEKEE (reference sequence). The CDR3 spans 19 residues. In DNA, the CDR3 is TGTGCCAGCAGCTTGGACCGGGACAGGGGGGTTAAAACTAACTATGGCTACACCTTC. This encodes CASSLDRDRGVKTNYGYTF.

A few counts support this clone. The rearrangement uses TRBV7-3 and TRBJ2-1; TRBD1 is a possible D gene (8 bases). The CDR3 extends over 15 amino acids. V lost 8 bases and J 1 base, leaving 15 bases between the germline ends. In germline, CDR1 is SGHTA, CDR2 FQGTGA. CDR3 amino acids: CASGTGGGSYNEQFF. The CDR3 DNA reads as TGTGCCAGCGGCACAGGGGGAGGGTCCTACAATGAGCAGTTCTTC.

The chain carries TRBV19 and TRBJ2-7; 10 nucleotides line up with TRBD2. With 6 bases clipped from V and 1 base from J, the junction kept 6 bases outside the gene matches. The CDR3 is made up of 15 amino acids. CDR1 is LNHDA and CDR2 is SQIVND in the germline V gene (reference sequence). The CDR3 DNA reads TGTGCCAGTAGCACCGGGACTAGCGCTTCCTACGAGCAGTACTTC. It is translated as CASSTGTSASYEQYF.

This sequence joins TRBV19 and TRBJ2-1; TRBD1 matches 9 bases. This CDR3 region has 14 residues. Germline CDR1 and CDR2: LNHDA and SQIVND (reference sequence). V trimming: 5 bases; J trimming: 2 bases; junction bases outside the gene matches: 1. The CDR3 protein is CASSHRGPYNEQFF. The CDR3 nucleotides read TGTGCCAGTAGTCACAGGGGGCCCTACAATGAGCAGTTCTTC. The full variable domain, rest sourced from reference TRBV19 and TRBJ2-1, is DGGITQSPKYLFRKEGQNVTLSCEQNLNHDAMYWYRQDPGQGLRLIYYSQIVNDFQKGDIAEGYSVSREKKESFPLTVTSAQKNPTAFYLCASSHRGPYNEQFFGPGTRLTVL.

This chain connects TRBV6-1 to TRBJ2-7, with D possibly matching TRBD1 (6 bases). Germline values: CDR1 MNHNS, CDR2 SASEGT. The ends were cut back, 3 bases at V and 2 bases at J, with 20 bases in the middle. The length of the CDR3 is 17 residues. The CDR3, as DNA: TGTGCCAGCAGTGATGGAGGACAGACATTTTCCCCCTACGAGCAGTACTTC. This translates into CASSDGGQTFSPYEQYF.

The chain is built from TRBV11-2 and TRBJ2-3, with 10 bases aligning to TRBD1. The junction had 3 bases not matched to a gene; V was cut back by 0 bases and J by 6 bases. The CDR3 has 15 residues. Germline assignment: CDR1 SGHAT and CDR2 FQNNGV. CDR3 in DNA: TGTGCCAGCAGCTTAGAGGACAGGGGGACCGATACGCAGTATTTT. Translation: CASSLEDRGTDTQYF.

The chain couples TRBV7-6 to TRBJ2-2; D perhaps matches TRBD2 (6 bases). CDR1 SGHVS and CDR2 FNYEAQ come from the germline V gene. V lost 1 base and J lost 4, with 7 bases in between. This CDR3 is built from 14 residues. DNA for the CDR3: TGTGCCAGCAGCTTAGGGAGGGGCACCGGGGAGCTGTTTTTT. Amino acids: CASSLGRGTGELFF.

The chain recombines TRBV7-8 with TRBJ2-3, with D possibly matching TRBD2 (5 bases). Looked up from germline, CDR1 is SGHVS and CDR2 is FQNEAQ. This CDR3 is 12 amino acids long. V was trimmed by 6 bases and J by 8 bases, leaving 12 bases between them. CDR3 residues: CASSTQEGTQYF. CDR3 coding DNA: TGTGCCAGCAGTACCCAAGAGGGTACGCAGTATTTT.

The V call is TRBV5-4, the J call TRBJ2-7; 9 nucleotides line up with TRBD1. CDR3 length equals 14 residues. Germline trimming cut 4 bases from V and 5 bases from J; bases unmatched to any gene: 7. CDR1 SGHNT and CDR2 YYREEE come from the germline V gene (reference sequence). DNA for the CDR3: TGTGCCAGCAGCCTCCGGGACAGGGCCCACGAGCAGTACTTC. Its translation: CASSLRDRAHEQYF.

The J gene is TRBJ2-7, the V gene TRBV28, with 8 bases fitting TRBD1. Germline CDR1 MDHEN, CDR2 SYDVKM. The length of the CDR3 is 17 residues. The J segment lost 4 bases and the V segment lost 2 bases, leaving 13 bases of the junction unmatched. This CDR3 is CASSLKVRTGSGYEQYF. The CDR3 nucleotides are TGTGCCAGCAGTTTAAAGGTCCGGACAGGGAGCGGGTACGAGCAGTACTTC.

The chain carries TRBV7-9 and TRBJ2-7, with TRBD1 matching over 9 bases. Germline CDR1 and CDR2: SEHNR and FQNEAQ (reference sequence). The V gene end was trimmed by 3 bases and the J gene end by 1 base; junction bases not matched to a gene: 7. This CDR3 is built from 16 residues. CDR3 sequence (DNA): TGTGCCAGCAGCTTCGACGGACAGGGGTCATCCTACGAGCAGTACTTC. Its translation is CASSFDGQGSSYEQYF.

The chain recombines TRBV28 with TRBJ1-1; a possible D gene is TRBD1 (5 bases). This CDR3 contains 16 residues. Between the trimmed V and J ends, which lost 1 base and 0 bases, there was a span of 12 bases. CDR1 is MDHEN and CDR2 is SYDVKM in the germline V gene. CDR3 protein: CASSLSLGGMNTEAFF. CDR3 bases: TGTGCCAGCAGTTTATCTCTCGGGGGTATGAACACTGAAGCTTTCTTT.

The V and J genes are TRBV28 and TRBJ2-1; 7 bases match TRBD1. CDR1 and CDR2 (germline): MDHEN, SYDVKM. V shed 3 bases, J shed 8 bases, and the junction held 4 bases outside the gene matches. The CDR3 runs 13 residues. This CDR3 reads CASSFTGVHEQFF. The CDR3 nucleotides read TGTGCCAGCAGTTTTACAGGGGTCCATGAGCAGTTCTTC.